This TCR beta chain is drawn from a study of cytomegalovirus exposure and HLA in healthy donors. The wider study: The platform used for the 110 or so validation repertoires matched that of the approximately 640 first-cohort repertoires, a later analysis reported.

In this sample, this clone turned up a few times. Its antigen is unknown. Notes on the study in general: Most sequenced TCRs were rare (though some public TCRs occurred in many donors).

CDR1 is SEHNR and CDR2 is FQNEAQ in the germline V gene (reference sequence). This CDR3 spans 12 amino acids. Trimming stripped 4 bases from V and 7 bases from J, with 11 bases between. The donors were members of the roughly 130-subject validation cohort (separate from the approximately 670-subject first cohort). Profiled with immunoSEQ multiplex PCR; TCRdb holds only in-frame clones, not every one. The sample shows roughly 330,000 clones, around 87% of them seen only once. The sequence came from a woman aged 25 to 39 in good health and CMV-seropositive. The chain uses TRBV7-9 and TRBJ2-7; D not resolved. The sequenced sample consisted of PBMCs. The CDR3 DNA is TGTGCCAGCAGCTCCATCCATCGGGAGCAGTACTTC. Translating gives CASSSIHREQYF. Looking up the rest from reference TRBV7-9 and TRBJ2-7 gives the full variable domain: DTGVSQNPRHKITKRGQNVTFRCDPISEHNRLYWYRQTLGQGPEFLTYFQNEAQLEKSRLLSDRFSAERPKGSFSTLEIQRTEQGDSAMYLCASSSIHREQYFGPGTRLTVT.